A selection of T cell receptor beta chains follows, all from one sample in a study of regulatory T cells in long-lasting Graves disease. TCRdb ran MiXCR on the multiplex PCR reads and lists one entry per CDR3 protein. The table records under 450,000 distinct CDR3 sequences, about 23% of them present only once. Source: peripheral blood mononuclear cells (PBMCs), taken when the disease was refractory, from a patient treated with antithyroid drugs. These receptor sequences come from a woman between 40 and 55 years old with Graves disease. Each CDR3 is given with its conserved first and last residue. A D gene is named only where the DNA matches it firmly. Clone size is stated in some rows and not others, as once, few, many or a class when expanded.

j_call | d_call | cdr3_length | clone_size | v_call | cdr3_aa | cdr3_nt
TRBJ1-1 | - | 14 | few | TRBV14 | CASSQPGMNTEAFF | TGTGCCAGCAGCCAACCAGGGATGAACACTGAAGCTTTCTTT
TRBJ2-1 | TRBD2 | 13 | - | TRBV6-2/TRBV6-3 | CATGPGLANEQFF | TGTGCCACCGGGCCGGGACTAGCAAATGAGCAGTTCTTC
TRBJ1-6 | - | 16 | many | TRBV20-1 | CSASDYKSSYNSPLHF | TGCAGTGCTAGCGATTACAAGAGCTCCTATAATTCACCCCTCCACTTT
TRBJ2-1 | TRBD1 | 15 | - | TRBV7-2 | CASSGQGVVQYEQFF | TGTGCCAGCAGCGGCCAGGGGGTGGTACAATATGAGCAGTTCTTC
TRBJ2-7 | - | 13 | - | TRBV11-2 | CASSMGHFYEQYF | TGTGCCAGCAGCATGGGACATTTTTACGAGCAGTACTTC
TRBJ2-2 | - | 14 | - | TRBV9 | CASSVEGGAGELFF | TGTGCCAGCAGCGTAGAGGGCGGGGCCGGGGAGCTGTTTTTT
TRBJ1-5 | - | 14 | - | TRBV20-1 | CSARSGSSNQPQHF | TGCAGTGCTAGGTCCGGGTCTAGCAATCAGCCCCAGCATTTT
TRBJ2-7 | - | 12 | many | TRBV27 | CASSFLGGEQYF | TGTGCCAGCAGTTTTTTGGGGGGCGAGCAGTACTTC
TRBJ2-7 | - | 15 | - | TRBV7-8 | CASSKGPAMSYEQYF | TGTGCCAGCAGCAAGGGACCGGCAATGTCCTACGAGCAGTACTTC
TRBJ2-5 | - | 13 | few | TRBV29-1 | CSVVGSGWETQYF | TGCAGCGTTGTGGGATCGGGATGGGAGACCCAGTACTTC
TRBJ2-7 | - | 14 | few | TRBV14 | CASSPSHRSYEQYF | TGTGCCAGCAGCCCATCCCACAGGTCCTACGAGCAGTACTTC
TRBJ2-5 | - | 15 | many | TRBV6-5 | CASSYVDLPRETQYF | TGTGCCAGCAGTTACGTTGATTTACCCCGGGAGACCCAGTACTTC
TRBJ2-2 | TRBD2 | 16 | - | TRBV7-6 | CASSLLTSGSTGELFF | TGTGCCAGCAGCTTATTAACTAGCGGGAGCACCGGGGAGCTGTTTTTT
TRBJ2-7 | TRBD2 | 14 | once | TRBV12-3/TRBV12-4 | CASSRTSGRREQYF | TGTGCCAGCAGTCGGACTAGCGGGCGGCGGGAGCAGTACTTC
TRBJ2-7 | TRBD2 | 14 | many | TRBV28 | CASSRLAGAYEQYF | TGTGCCAGCAGTCGACTAGCGGGGGCCTACGAGCAGTACTTC
TRBJ2-7 | TRBD2 | 15 | once | TRBV5-1 | CPSSWTTSGSYEQYF | TGCCCCAGCAGCTGGACCACTAGCGGGAGTTACGAGCAGTACTTC
TRBJ1-5 | TRBD1 | 15 | - | TRBV10-3 | CAISGGTGGNQPQHF | TGTGCCATCAGTGGAGGGACAGGGGGCAATCAGCCCCAGCATTTT
TRBJ2-7 | - | 15 | - | TRBV29-1 | CSVEGQASTPYEQYF | TGCAGCGTTGAGGGTCAGGCCTCCACGCCCTACGAGCAGTACTTC
TRBJ1-3 | - | 17 | many | TRBV6-1 | CASILAGTAGSGNTIYF | TGTGCCAGCATTCTCGCCGGGACGGCTGGCTCTGGAAACACCATATATTTT
TRBJ2-7 | TRBD2 | 15 | many | TRBV27 | CASSFNLGLAFEQYF | TGTGCCAGCAGTTTTAATTTGGGACTAGCTTTCGAGCAGTACTTC
TRBJ2-5 | TRBD2 | 14 | many | TRBV20-1 | CSARISGRGETQYF | TGCAGTGCTAGAATTAGCGGGAGGGGAGAGACCCAGTACTTC